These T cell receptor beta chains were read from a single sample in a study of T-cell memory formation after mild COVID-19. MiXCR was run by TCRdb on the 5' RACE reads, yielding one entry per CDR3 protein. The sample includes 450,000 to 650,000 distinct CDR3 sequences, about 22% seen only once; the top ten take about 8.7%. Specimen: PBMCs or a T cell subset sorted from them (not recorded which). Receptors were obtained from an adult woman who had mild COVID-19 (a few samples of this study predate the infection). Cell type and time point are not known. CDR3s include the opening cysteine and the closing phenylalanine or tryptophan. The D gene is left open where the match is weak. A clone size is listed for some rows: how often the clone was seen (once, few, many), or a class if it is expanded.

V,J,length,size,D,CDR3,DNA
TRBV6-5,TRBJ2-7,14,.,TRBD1,CASMRRDRAYEQYF,TGTGCCAGCATGCGCCGGGACAGGGCCTACGAGCAGTACTTC
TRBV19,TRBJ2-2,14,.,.,CASSMGDFSGELFF,TGTGCCAGTAGTATGGGGGATTTCAGCGGGGAGCTGTTTTTT
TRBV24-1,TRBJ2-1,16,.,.,CATSDPSRGRGNEQFF,TGTGCCACCAGCGATCCAAGTAGGGGTAGGGGCAATGAGCAGTTCTTC
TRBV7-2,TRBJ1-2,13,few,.,CASSLRDMRGYTF,TGTGCCAGCAGCCTCCGGGACATGAGGGGCTACACCTTC
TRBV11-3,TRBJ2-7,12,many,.,CASSFSSYEQYF,TGTGCCAGCAGCTTCAGCTCCTACGAGCAGTACTTC
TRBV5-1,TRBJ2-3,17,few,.,CASSNPLTGGGSDTQYF,TGCGCCAGCAGCAACCCACTTACAGGGGGAGGGTCAGATACGCAGTATTTT
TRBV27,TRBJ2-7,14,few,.,CASGLASGPYEQYF,TGTGCCAGCGGTCTAGCGTCAGGGCCCTACGAGCAGTACTTC
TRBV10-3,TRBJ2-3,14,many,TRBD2,CAVTSGGASDTQYF,TGTGCCGTAACTAGCGGGGGGGCTTCAGATACGCAGTATTTT
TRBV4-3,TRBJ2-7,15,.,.,CASSQDHRFSYEQYF,TGCGCCAGCAGCCAAGATCACCGATTCTCTTACGAGCAGTACTTC
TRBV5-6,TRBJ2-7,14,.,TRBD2,CASSWGLAVGEQYF,TGTGCCAGCAGCTGGGGACTAGCGGTGGGCGAGCAGTACTTC
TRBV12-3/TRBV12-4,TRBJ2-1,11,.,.,CASRDYNEQFF,TGTGCCAGCAGAGATTACAATGAGCAGTTCTTC
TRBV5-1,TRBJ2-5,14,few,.,CASSAGHTQETQYF,TGCGCCAGCAGCGCCGGACACACCCAAGAGACCCAGTACTTC
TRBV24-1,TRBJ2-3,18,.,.,CATSDQSGKRKGTDTQYF,TGTGCCACCAGTGATCAATCGGGCAAGCGGAAGGGCACAGATACGCAGTATTTT
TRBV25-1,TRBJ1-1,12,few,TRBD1,CASRRDRGEAFF,TGTGCCAGCAGACGGGACAGAGGTGAAGCTTTCTTT
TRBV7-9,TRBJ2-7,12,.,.,CASSPGRGEQYF,TGTGCCAGCAGTCCTGGCAGGGGCGAGCAGTACTTC
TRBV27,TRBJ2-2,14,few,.,CASSWGAYTGELFF,TGTGCCAGCAGCTGGGGCGCCTACACCGGGGAGCTGTTTTTT
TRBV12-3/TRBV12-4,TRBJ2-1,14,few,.,CASSRRITYNEQFF,TGTGCCAGCAGTAGAAGGATCACTTACAATGAGCAGTTCTTC